The 21 T cell receptor beta chains below were found in one sample sequenced in a study of Ad26.COV2.S vaccination and SARS-CoV-2 variants. Measured with immunoSEQ multiplex PCR; TCRdb has only the in-frame clones, and not every one. The table records some 340,000 clones, around four fifths of them present only once. The treatment denotes: around 19 received Ad26.COV2.S at low or high dose, single or two shots; roughly 5 received placebo; per-sample allocation not given. Specimens were obtained on day 63 following the first vaccine or placebo injection. The material was peripheral blood, obtained in a trial of Ad26.COV2.S vaccine versus placebo. The receptors originated from a person aged 18-65 years who received the Ad26.COV2.S COVID-19 vaccine or a placebo.

V usage is TRBV29-1 and J usage is TRBJ2-1; 8 bases map to TRBD1. V shed 7 bases, J shed 5 bases, and the junction held 10 bases outside the gene matches. Germline assignment: CDR1 SQVTM and CDR2 ANQGSEA. This CDR3 comprises 14 residues. CDR3 nucleotides: TGCAGCGGATGCTATCAGACAGGGGACAATGAGCAGTTCTTC. Translating it yields CSGCYQTGDNEQFF.

The chain combines TRBV28 with TRBJ2-1; D not resolved. V dropped 1 base and J dropped 12 bases, with 13 bases sitting between them. Germline V gene data show CDR1 as MDHEN and CDR2 as SYDVKM. The CDR3 loop spans 13 amino acids. CDR3 in DNA: TGTGCCAGCAGTTTATATCCCCGCAAAGGGCAGTTCTTC. Translating gives CASSLYPRKGQFF.

The chain combines TRBV7-8 with TRBJ2-5; weak D call: TRBD1 (6 bases). V was pared by 1 base and J by 4 bases, with 19 bases between. Germline V gene sequence: CDR1 SGHVS, CDR2 FQNEAQ. The CDR3 sequence is 17 residues long. For the CDR3, the DNA is TGTGCCAGCAGCTTAGGTCACAGGGATTATGGCGGAGAGACCCAGTACTTC. Its protein product is CASSLGHRDYGGETQYF.

The rearrangement links TRBV12-5 to TRBJ2-7, with a tentative D call TRBD2 (9 bases). Germline V gene data show CDR1 as LGHNT and CDR2 as FRNRAP. The V and J ends lost 6 bases and 2 bases respectively, with 20 bases between them. This CDR3 is built from 16 residues. The CDR3 DNA follows: TGTGCTAGTGGCGCTAGCGGGACAGGCCTTGCCTACGAGCAGTACTTC. This codes for CASGASGTGLAYEQYF.

This chain joins TRBV7-3 and TRBJ2-3; tentatively, D is TRBD1 or TRBD2 (5 bases each). Germline V lookup: CDR1 SGHTA, CDR2 FQGTGA. Trimming left V 1 base short and J 5 bases short, with 10 bases between. The CDR3 sequence is 14 residues long. CDR3 protein: CASSLMARGDTQYF. CDR3 in DNA: TGTGCCAGCAGCTTAATGGCGAGGGGAGATACGCAGTATTTT.

A word on this clone: The junction does not match germline at one end; this may be a read error. This chain links TRBV6-5 with TRBJ1-1, with D unresolved. The CDR3 contains 14 residues. Germline assignment: CDR1 MNHEY and CDR2 SVGAGI. The CDR3 reads CASRYLQSNTEAFF. CDR3 nucleotide sequence: TGTGCCAGCCGTTACTTGCAATCGAACACTGAAGCTTTCTTT.

This chain connects TRBV2 to TRBJ2-1; D might be TRBD1 or TRBD2, each matching 5 bases. The germline V gene has CDR1 SNHLY and CDR2 FYNNEI. The germline V and J ends were trimmed by 6 bases and 3 bases, with 9 bases remaining between them. CDR3 length: 13 residues. The CDR3 here is CASRGTDYNEQFF. CDR3 nucleotides: TGTGCCAGCAGGGGGACGGACTACAATGAGCAGTTCTTC.

In this sample, this clone turned up a few times. The genes are TRBV5-1 and TRBJ2-6; the D is unclear. This CDR3 is built from 16 residues. The V end was cut by 0 bases, the J end by 4 bases, with 11 bases between. Germline-derived CDR1 and CDR2 are SGHRS and YFSETQ. The CDR3 nucleotides read TGCGCCAGCAGCTTGGGGCCCATAGGGGGGGCCAACGTCCTGACTTTC. Its translation is CASSLGPIGGANVLTF.

The V and J genes are TRBV5-1 and TRBJ2-3; D might be TRBD1 (6 bases). This CDR3 comprises 15 residues. The germline CDR1 and CDR2 sequences are SGHRS and YFSETQ. V lost 0 bases to trimming and J lost 6 bases, with 14 bases between them. The DNA for the CDR3 is TGCGCCAGCAGCTTGGGAGGGCAGGGGCCGGATACGCAGTATTTT. This gives the protein CASSLGGQGPDTQYF.

The V and J genes are TRBV6-6 and TRBJ1-4; no reliable D call. The V gene lost 5 bases and the J gene lost 8 bases, with 9 bases spanning the gap. Germline V CDR1 and CDR2: MNHNY, SVGAGI (reference sequence). This CDR3 spans 12 amino acids. The CDR3 is CASSPSTEKLFF. CDR3 coding DNA: TGTGCCAGCAGTCCGAGCACGGAAAAACTGTTTTTT.

The chain recombines TRBV5-1 with TRBJ2-2, with TRBD1 as a possible D gene (5 bases). Germline lookup yields CDR1 SGHRS and CDR2 YFSETQ. The CDR3 totals 16 residues. V gave up 2 bases and J gave up 6 bases, with 17 bases separating them. The CDR3: CASSFVQGPSPGELFF. CDR3 DNA sequence: TGCGCCAGCAGCTTTGTGCAGGGCCCATCGCCCGGGGAGCTGTTTTTT.

With regard to this clone: Germline is not matched at one junction end, which may reflect a read error. The genes are TRBV18 and TRBJ1-1; 9 bases fit TRBD1. The V gene's germline CDR1 is KGHSH and CDR2 LQKENI. The CDR3 runs to 16 residues. The CDR3 spells CASSPSYLRDRVIIAF. CDR3 in DNA: TGTGCCAGCTCACCATCCTACCTCCGGGACAGGGTAATCATCGCCTTT.

This chain uses TRBV5-1 with TRBJ2-3, with 10 bases that match TRBD2. Germline V gene data show CDR1 as SGHRS and CDR2 as YFSETQ. The CDR3 length is 14 residues. V shed 7 bases, J shed 4 bases, and the junction held 6 bases outside the gene matches. CDR3 region: CASGDSGGADTQYF. The CDR3 DNA reads TGCGCCAGCGGGGACAGCGGGGGGGCAGATACGCAGTATTTT.

The rearrangement joins TRBV3-1 (or the pseudogene TRBV3-2) to TRBJ2-2, with 7 nucleotides matching TRBD1. J lost 5 bases, V lost 3 bases, and 9 bases had no gene match. Germline-derived CDR1 and CDR2 are LGHDT and YNNKEL (reference sequence). This CDR3 is 16 amino acids long. The CDR3 DNA sequence: TGTGCCAGCAGCCATACCGACAGGGAATGGACCGGGGAGCTGTTTTTT. This sequence encodes CASSHTDREWTGELFF.

The rearrangement joins TRBV7-9 to TRBJ2-3; 11 bases line up with TRBD1. Germline CDR1 reads SEHNR; CDR2 reads FQNEAQ (reference sequence). V was clipped by 5 bases and J by 4 bases; unmatched bases: 5. This CDR3 is 15 amino acids long. CDR3 nucleotide sequence: TGTGCCAGCAGCCCCCCGGGACAGGGGGCAGATACGCAGTATTTT. Translated, it gives CASSPPGQGADTQYF. The whole variable domain, filled in from reference TRBV7-9 and TRBJ2-3, reads DTGVSQNPRHKITKRGQNVTFRCDPISEHNRLYWYRQTLGQGPEFLTYFQNEAQLEKSRLLSDRFSAERPKGSFSTLEIQRTEQGDSAMYLCASSPPGQGADTQYFGPGTRLTVL.

The V and J genes are TRBV18 and TRBJ2-1; TRBD1 matches at 8 bases. The length of the CDR3 is 16 residues. CDR1 KGHSH and CDR2 LQKENI come from the germline V gene. V lost 3 bases to trimming and J lost 1 base; unmatched junction nucleotides: 5. The CDR3 spells CASSPRDRRSYNEQFF. The CDR3 DNA reads as TGTGCCAGCTCACCCCGGGACAGGAGGTCCTACAATGAGCAGTTCTTC.

The chain is built from TRBV9 and TRBJ1-3; D ambiguous. Per the germline V gene, CDR1 is SGDLS and CDR2 is YYNGEE. The CDR3 is 14 amino acids. Trimming took 4 bases from V and 10 from J, leaving 18 bases between them. In nucleotides, the CDR3 is TGTGCCAGCAGCCTTCGGGCTGCGGAAGGGACCATATATTTT. Translating gives CASSLRAAEGTIYF.

This clone was counted a few times. The J gene is TRBJ2-2, the V gene TRBV28, with D possibly matching TRBD1 (5 bases). Germline V gene data show CDR1 as MDHEN and CDR2 as SYDVKM. Trimming cost V 1 base and J 1 base, with 19 bases left between them. The CDR3 consists of 19 residues. The CDR3 DNA reads as TGTGCCAGCAGTTTATTTTCCCCCTTAGGACATCTGAACACCGGGGAGCTGTTTTTT. This codes for CASSLFSPLGHLNTGELFF.

The chain recombines TRBV28 with TRBJ1-1, with D uncertain. This CDR3 region has 14 residues. The germline V gene has CDR1 MDHEN and CDR2 SYDVKM. V was pared by 2 bases and J by 0 bases, with 7 bases between. CDR3 in DNA: TGTGCCAGCAGTTTACTGAACATGAACACTGAAGCTTTCTTT. This translates into CASSLLNMNTEAFF.

The chain is built from TRBV12-3 or TRBV12-4 and TRBJ1-5, with no clear D. Trimming cost V 1 base and J 7 bases, with 2 bases left between them. The CDR3 runs 11 residues. CDR3 amino acids: CASSLGQPQHF. The CDR3 DNA follows: TGTGCCAGCAGTTTAGGGCAGCCCCAGCATTTT.

Here the CDR3 reads CAISEPPGSAGGELFF. CDR3 DNA sequence: TGTGCCATCAGTGAGCCGCCGGGCTCCGCGGGCGGGGAGCTGTTTTTT. The chain uses TRBV10-3 and TRBJ2-2, with D perhaps matching TRBD2 (5 bases). V dropped 2 bases and J dropped 7 bases, with 17 bases sitting between them. CDR3 size: 16 residues. The germline CDR1 and CDR2 sequences are ENHRY and SYGVKD.